The 21 T cell receptor beta chains reported below all come from one sample, sequenced in a study of tumor and adjacent non-tumor tissue in lung cancer. This sample's RNA came from whole unsorted tissue. The library came from three nested PCR rounds adapted from ARM-PCR protocols. TCRdb fed the multiplex PCR reads into MiXCR, producing one record per CDR3 protein. The sample carries 77,000 or so distinct CDR3 sequences, over 70% recorded once. The specimen was lung tumor tissue. Receptor source: a woman aged 45-65 years with non-small cell lung cancer.

This clonotype was detected ten times or more. The chain joins TRBV28 to TRBJ1-2; D call uncertain. The ends were cut back, 8 bases at V and 1 base at J, with 14 bases in the middle. CDR1 is MDHEN, CDR2 SYDVKM, per germline. The CDR3 is made up of 14 amino acids. The CDR3 DNA sequence: TGTGCCAGCTGTCGATCGGCGTATAACTATGGCTACACCTTC. Translation gives CASCRSAYNYGYTF.

Concerning this clonotype itself: A read error may account for a junction end that differs from germline. The chain employs TRBV6-6 and TRBJ2-7; 9 bases fit TRBD2. Germline V gene data show CDR1 as MNHNY and CDR2 as SVGAGI (reference sequence). The CDR3 totals 17 residues. CDR3 in DNA: TGTGCCAACAGTTACCCGTTTCAAGCGGGAGGTGATTACGAGCAGTACTTC. Its translation: CANSYPFQAGGDYEQYF.

There are a few counts of this clonotype. This chain uses TRBV19 with TRBJ2-3, with TRBD2 as a possible D gene (6 bases). Trimming stripped 1 base from V and 2 bases from J, with 10 bases between. Germline V gives CDR1 LNHDA, CDR2 SQIVND (reference sequence). The CDR3 spans 15 residues. Here the CDR3 DNA reads TGTGCCAGTAGTATAGCGGCGGGAACCACAGATACGCAGTATTTT. This sequence encodes CASSIAAGTTDTQYF. The full variable domain, in which reference TRBV19 and TRBJ2-3 provide the parts outside the CDR3, is DGGITQSPKYLFRKEGQNVTLSCEQNLNHDAMYWYRQDPGQGLRLIYYSQIVNDFQKGDIAEGYSVSREKKESFPLTVTSAQKNPTAFYLCASSIAAGTTDTQYFGPGTRLTVL.

The gene calls are TRBV12-3 or TRBV12-4 and TRBJ2-3, with D tentatively TRBD2 (5 bases). This CDR3 has 13 amino acids. V was trimmed by 5 bases and J by 8 bases, leaving 14 bases between them. The CDR3 DNA sequence: TGTGCCAGCAGTCTCAGCCGGGAAGGTACGCAGTATTTT. Translating it yields CASSLSREGTQYF.

Note on this clonotype: This likely comes from a read error, as the CDR3 has no conserved phenylalanine or tryptophan at its end. The DNA is left out, because the CDR3 cannot be placed on it with certainty; the CDR3 is given as TCRdb lists it. This chain connects TRBV6-1 to TRBJ2-7. 15 amino acids form the CDR3, both terminal residues included. Germline-derived CDR1 and CDR2 are MNHNS and SASEGT. The CDR3 reads CTSSLVLEAYYERYI.

Turning to this clonotype: A junction boundary mismatches the germline segment, possibly from a read error. This chain uses TRBV6-1 with TRBJ2-1; a possible D gene is TRBD1 (5 bases). The CDR3 is 11 residues long. The V gene's germline CDR1 is MNHNS and CDR2 SASEGT. CDR3 loop: CASRTVDEQSF. CDR3 DNA sequence: TGTGCCAGCAGGACAGTCGATGAGCAGTCCTTC.

Of note for this clonotype: The junction departs from germline at one end; a sequencing error may be responsible. The V gene is TRBV7-8, the J gene TRBJ2-1; D remains unclear. Germline CDR1 SGHVS, CDR2 FQNEAQ. The CDR3 covers 18 residues. CDR3 amino acids: CASSLEGWPRVAYNEQSF. The CDR3 coding sequence is TGTGCCAGCAGTTTAGAAGGGTGGCCTCGGGTTGCCTACAATGAGCAGTCCTTC. Complete variable domain (other parts from reference TRBV7-8 and TRBJ2-1): GAGVSQSPRYKVAKRGQDVALRCDPISGHVSLFWYQQALGQGPEFLTYFQNEAQLDKSGLPSDRFFAERPEGSVSTLKIQRTQQEDSAVYLCASSLEGWPRVAYNEQSFGPGTRLTVL.

To note about this clonotype: A much larger clone differs from this one at a single base, so this may be a read error. Here the CDR3 DNA reads TGTGCCAGCACCCCAAACACCAATCAGCCCCAGCATTTT. Translation gives CASTPNTNQPQHF. The chain links TRBV12-3 or TRBV12-4 to TRBJ1-5; D is unresolved. The CDR3 runs to 13 residues. V lost 7 bases to trimming and J lost 3 bases, with 10 bases between them.

With respect to this clonotype: The CDR3 ends on some other residue instead of the conserved phenylalanine or tryptophan, so this is likely a read error. The DNA is omitted, as the CDR3 cannot be located on it reliably, and the CDR3 follows TCRdb's listing. The chain has TRBV6-5 and TRBJ2-1. The germline CDR1 and CDR2 sequences are MNHEY and SVGAGI. The CDR3 is 16 residues long, ends included. CDR3 protein: CASSYSVGVGYNEQFL.

In its sample, this clonotype was seen once. The conserved closing phenylalanine or tryptophan is absent in this CDR3, likely reflecting a read error. For the CDR3, the DNA is TGTGCCAGTACCGAAGACAATACCACAGATACGCAGTATCTT. This encodes CASTEDNTTDTQYL. V usage is TRBV6-6 and J usage is TRBJ2-3; no clear D gene. This CDR3 region has 14 residues. Germline V gives CDR1 MNHNY, CDR2 SVGAGI (reference sequence). Trimming took off 9 bases at V and 2 bases at J, with 15 bases between the two ends.

In regard to this clonotype: A read error may produce the germline difference seen at one junction end. The chain joins TRBV28 to TRBJ2-7; unclear D gene. Germline V CDR1 and CDR2: MDHEN, SYDVKM. The CDR3 spans 17 residues. CDR3 loop: CASSLGRFYGEAYAQYF. Here the CDR3 DNA reads TGTGCCAGCAGTTTAGGCCGATTTTACGGCGAGGCATACGCGCAGTACTTC.

Points on this clonotype: A read error may be the cause here, since a much bigger clone is one base away. The CDR3 does not close with the conserved phenylalanine or tryptophan, likely indicating a read error. The chain is built from TRBV20-1 and TRBJ2-5; the D gene is possibly TRBD2 (6 bases). V was cut by 5 bases and J by 3 bases, with 10 bases left in between. This CDR3 has 12 amino acids. The V gene's germline CDR1 is DFQATT and CDR2 SNEGSKA (reference sequence). The CDR3 loop is CSALGLKETQYL. CDR3 DNA sequence: TGCAGTGCTCTGGGACTGAAAGAGACCCAGTACCTC.

This clonotype showed up many times. The V and J genes are TRBV20-1 and TRBJ2-7; D could derive from TRBD1 or TRBD2 (7 bases each). The CDR3 sequence is 16 residues long. Germline V gives CDR1 DFQATT, CDR2 SNEGSKA (reference sequence). The V end was cut by 0 bases, the J end by 0 bases, with 15 bases between. Here the CDR3 reads CSARDQGGGFSYEQYF. CDR3 sequence (DNA): TGCAGTGCTAGAGATCAGGGGGGGGGGTTCTCCTACGAGCAGTACTTC.

This clonotype was counted many times. This could be a read error, since a much larger clone is one nucleotide away. The chain uses TRBV29-1 and TRBJ2-5; 8 bases map to TRBD2. After removal of 7 bases from V and 4 bases from J, the junction contained 14 bases not matched to a gene. CDR3 size: 15 residues. Germline lookup yields CDR1 SQVTM and CDR2 ANQGSEA. The CDR3: CSAAPPWTSRETQYF. CDR3 coding DNA: TGCAGCGCCGCCCCACCTTGGACTAGCAGAGAGACCCAGTACTTC.

A word on this clonotype: A clone one base away is much larger, so this may be a read error. V is TRBV20-1 and J is TRBJ2-7; 9 nucleotides agree with TRBD2. The CDR3 contains 15 residues. Germline CDR1 reads DFQATT; CDR2 reads SNEGSKA (reference sequence). The CDR3: CCAREPLAGFWEQYF. For the CDR3, the DNA is TGCTGTGCTAGAGAACCCCTAGCGGGATTTTGGGAGCAGTACTTC.

Of note for this clonotype: Its ends do not fully match the called genes, so a read error is possible. This rearrangement joins TRBV30 to TRBJ2-2; 8 positions agree with TRBD2. The CDR3 loop spans 15 amino acids. The V gene's germline CDR1 is GTSNPN and CDR2 SVGIG (reference sequence). CDR3 in amino acids: CAWSVLTGGPGELLF. The CDR3 DNA follows: TGTGCCTGGAGTGTACTAACGGGAGGGCCCGGAGAGCTGCTTTTT. Supplemented by reference TRBV30 and TRBJ2-2, the full variable domain reads SQTIHQWPATLVQPVGSPLSLECTVEGTSNPNLYWYRQAAGRGLQLLFYSVGIGQISSEVPQNLSASRPQDRQFILSSKKLLLSDSGFYLCAWSVLTGGPGELLFGEGSRLTVL.

This clonotype has a single count. A junction end diverges from the germline sequence, so it may reflect a read error. This chain connects TRBV29-1 to TRBJ2-1; 7 nucleotides align to TRBD1. The CDR3 has 13 residues. Per germline, CDR1 SQVTM and CDR2 ANQGSEA. For the CDR3, the DNA is TGCAGCGTTTCGGGACAGTGGTACAATGAGGAGTTCTTC. This gives the protein CSVSGQWYNEEFF.

A note on this clonotype: The junction departs from germline at one end; a sequencing error may be responsible. V and J are TRBV11-2 and TRBJ2-3, with D perhaps matching TRBD1 (6 bases). This CDR3 region has 15 residues. Germline CDR1 and CDR2: SGHAT and FQNNGV. The CDR3 sequence is CARSSGPPGDHTQYF. The DNA of the CDR3 is TGTGCCAGGAGCTCAGGACCCCCAGGGGACCATACGCAATATTTT.

The V gene is TRBV20-1, the J gene TRBJ1-1; D is ambiguous. V was pared by 0 bases and J by 4 bases, with 15 bases between. The CDR3 length is 15 residues. The germline V gene encodes CDR1 DFQATT and CDR2 SNEGSKA (reference sequence). CDR3 DNA: TGCAGTGCTAGAGATTCGCGGGAACCGAGCACTGAAGCTTTCTTT. Translating it yields CSARDSREPSTEAFF.

The V call is TRBV20-1, the J call TRBJ1-1; weak D call: TRBD1 (5 bases). This CDR3 spans 13 amino acids. In germline, CDR1 is DFQATT, CDR2 SNEGSKA (reference sequence). The CDR3 DNA reads as TGCACTTCACGACTGAGGGGAAACACTGAAGCTTTCTTT. This encodes CTSRLRGNTEAFF.

On this clonotype itself: One end of the junction varies from germline; a read error may be responsible. The chain is built from TRBV12-3 or TRBV12-4 and TRBJ2-7; 8 bases are shared with TRBD2. CDR3 length equals 17 residues. The CDR3 loop reads CASSSQAGLTGGYEEYF. As DNA, the CDR3 is TGTGCCAGCAGTTCCCAGGCGGGACTAACGGGAGGGTACGAGGAGTACTTC.